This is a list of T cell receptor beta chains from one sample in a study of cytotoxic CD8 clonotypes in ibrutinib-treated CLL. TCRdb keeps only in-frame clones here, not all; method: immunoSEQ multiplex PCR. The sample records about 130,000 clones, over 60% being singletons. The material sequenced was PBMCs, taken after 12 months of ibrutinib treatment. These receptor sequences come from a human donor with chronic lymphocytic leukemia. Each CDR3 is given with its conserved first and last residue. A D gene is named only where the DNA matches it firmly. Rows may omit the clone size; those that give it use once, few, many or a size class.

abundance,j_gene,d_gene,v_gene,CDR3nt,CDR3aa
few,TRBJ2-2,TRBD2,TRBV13,TGTGCCAGCAGCGGACTGGGGGGAGGGTTGAACACCGGGGAGCTGTTTTTT,CASSGLGGGLNTGELFF
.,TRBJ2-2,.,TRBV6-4,TGTGCCAGCAGTGTTAGTACCACCGGGGAGCTGTTTTTT,CASSVSTTGELFF
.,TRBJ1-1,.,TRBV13,TGTGCCAGCAGCTTACAGGGCCGGACCACCACTGAAGCTTTCTTT,CASSLQGRTTTEAFF
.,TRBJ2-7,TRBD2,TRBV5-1,TGCGCCAGCAGCATACTAGCGGGAGGACGTTACGAGCAGTACTTC,CASSILAGGRYEQYF
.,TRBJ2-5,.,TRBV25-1,TGTGCCAGCAGTGAATTGAAGACTCCACAAGAGACCCAGTACTTC,CASSELKTPQETQYF
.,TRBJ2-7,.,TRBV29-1,TGCAGCGTTCGCAGTCCGCCCTACGAGCAGTACTTC,CSVRSPPYEQYF
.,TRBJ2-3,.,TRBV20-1,TGCAGTGCTACCAGCACAGATACGCAGTATTTT,CSATSTDTQYF
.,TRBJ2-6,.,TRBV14,TGTGCCAGCTACCCGACTTCTGGGGCCAACGTCCTGACTTTC,CASYPTSGANVLTF
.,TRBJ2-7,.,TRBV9,TGTGCCAGCAGCGGTTCCACAGGGACCGAGCAGTACTTC,CASSGSTGTEQYF
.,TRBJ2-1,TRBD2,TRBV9,TGTGCCAGCAGCGTAGGCTTGGGACTAGGAGAAAACAATGAGCAGTTCTTC,CASSVGLGLGENNEQFF
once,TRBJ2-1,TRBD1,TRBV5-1,TGCGCCAGCAGCTTAGGACAGGGACACCACAATGAGCAGTTCTTC,CASSLGQGHHNEQFF
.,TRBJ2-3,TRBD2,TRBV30,TGTGCCTGGAGTGGGAGGACTAGCGCGAGCACAGATACGCAGTATTTT,CAWSGRTSASTDTQYF
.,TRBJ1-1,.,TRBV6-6,TGTGCCAGCAGTTATTCGGGACATTCGACTGAAGCTTTCTTT,CASSYSGHSTEAFF
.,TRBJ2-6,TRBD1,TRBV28,TGTGCCAGCAGTTTCCCCTCGGGACAGGGGACCGGGGCCAACGTCCTGACTTTC,CASSFPSGQGTGANVLTF
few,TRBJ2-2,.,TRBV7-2,TGTGCCAGCAGCCGACTGGCCGGGACATCGAACACCGGGGAGCTGTTTTTT,CASSRLAGTSNTGELFF
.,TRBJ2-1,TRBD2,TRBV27,TGTGCCAGCAGTACCCTAGCGGGACCAACCTACAATGAGCAGTTCTTC,CASSTLAGPTYNEQFF
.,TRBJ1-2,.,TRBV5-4,TGTGCCAGCAGCCTCGCAGGGAACTATGGCTACACCTTC,CASSLAGNYGYTF
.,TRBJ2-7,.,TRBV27,TGTGCCAGCAGTTCTGGGGGGCGCCTCAACGAGCAGTACTTC,CASSSGGRLNEQYF
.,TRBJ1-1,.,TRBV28,TGTGCCAGCAACCTTGTTGGAGGGCAGGGCGGATCGGCTGAAGCTTTCTTT,CASNLVGGQGGSAEAFF
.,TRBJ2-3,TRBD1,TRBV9,TGTGCCAGCAGCGGAAGGACAGGGCTACAGTATTTT,CASSGRTGLQYF
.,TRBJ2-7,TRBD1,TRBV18,TGTGCCAGCTCACTTTGGGGACAGGGTACCTACGAGCAGTACTTC,CASSLWGQGTYEQYF
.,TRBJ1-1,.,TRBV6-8,TGTGCCAGCATCTATCACGGTAACACTGAAGCTTTCTTT,CASIYHGNTEAFF
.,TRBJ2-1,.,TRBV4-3,TGCGCCAGCAGGGTCGATAGGACTACCTGGGAGCAGTTCTTC,CASRVDRTTWEQFF
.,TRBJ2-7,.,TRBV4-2,TGTGCCAGCAGCCTTCAGGGTACCTACGAGCAGTACTTC,CASSLQGTYEQYF
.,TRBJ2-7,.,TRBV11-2,TGTGCCAGCAGCTTACCCACAGATTACGAGCAGTACTTC,CASSLPTDYEQYF
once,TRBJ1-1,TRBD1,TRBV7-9,TGTGCCAGCAGGTCAACAGGGGTCACTGAAGCTTTCTTT,CASRSTGVTEAFF
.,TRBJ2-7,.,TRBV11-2,TGTGCCAGCAGCTTAGTTCTAGGGACATATTACGAGCAGTACTTC,CASSLVLGTYYEQYF
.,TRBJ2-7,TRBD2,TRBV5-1,TGCGCCAGCAGCTTGGTACGGAGCGGGAGGGCGGAGGAGCAGTACTTC,CASSLVRSGRAEEQYF
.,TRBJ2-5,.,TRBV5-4,TGTGCCAGCAGAGGAGCAGGCCAAGAGACCCAGTACTTC,CASRGAGQETQYF
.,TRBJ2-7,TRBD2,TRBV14,TGTGCCAGCAGCCGTTTAGCGGGAGGTCCCTACGAGCAGTACTTC,CASSRLAGGPYEQYF
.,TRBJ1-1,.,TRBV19,TGTGCCAGTAGTATAGCGCTTGAAGCTTTCTTT,CASSIALEAFF
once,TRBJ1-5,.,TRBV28,TGTGCCAGCAGTCCCCCCTCAGGGGTCCATAGCAATCAGCCCCAGCATTTT,CASSPPSGVHSNQPQHF
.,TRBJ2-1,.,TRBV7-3,TGTGCCAGCAGCTTAGGGAGCGTAACCTACAATGAGCAGTTCTTC,CASSLGSVTYNEQFF
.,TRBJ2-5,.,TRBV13,TGTGCCAGCAGCGAAAATAAAGAGACCCAGTACTTC,CASSENKETQYF
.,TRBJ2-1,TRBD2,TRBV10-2,TGCGCCAGCAGTGAGTCAGCGGGACTCCAGTTAGCCAATGAGCAGTTCTTC,CASSESAGLQLANEQFF